This T cell receptor (beta chain) was found in a study of cytomegalovirus exposure and HLA in healthy donors (dated by TCRdb to about 2017). Context from the whole study: According to a later analysis, the 120 validation repertoires were produced on the same platform as the approximately 690 repertoires of the first cohort. The aim of the study was to test whether cataloging public T cell receptors could identify signatures of past pathogen exposure. In addition to the first cohort of several hundred subjects, a separate validation cohort of 130 or so different subjects was used. The study combined high-throughput TCR immunosequencing, statistical association of individual TCRs with disease status, and machine learning to predict cytomegalovirus infection status. On the study overall, not on this receptor specifically: In vitro tests confirmed that three of the cytomegalovirus-associated TCR beta chains recognize cytomegalovirus antigens. In the study, about 150 TCR beta chains were listed as associated with cytomegalovirus. The validation cohort had no HLA typing available for a later analysis, so co-occurrence within that cohort was assessed over all 120 or so repertoires. While some public TCRs were present in many individuals, most TCR sequences turned up only very rarely across donors. In a later analysis, TCRs clustered in the first cohort were found to also tend to co-occur in the 130 or so validation repertoires, with 94% of cluster scores above 0. It was suggested by the authors that the approach could potentially be generalized to other disease states and immunological phenotypes. In both the original and validation cohorts, the classifier was reported to diagnose cytomegalovirus status with high specificity and sensitivity.

According to the germline V gene, CDR1 reads SNHLY and CDR2 reads FYNNEI. Cut back by 0 bases and 3 bases, the V and J ends lie 12 bases apart. The CDR3 has 15 amino acids, counting the end cysteine and phenylalanine. Only the CDR3 DNA is retained, 45 bases long and in frame from the first base. Of note for this clone: The target of this receptor is not known. The record has no base qualities; no much larger clone is one base away.

Donors formed part of the validation cohort, which comprised approximately 130 subjects and was distinct from the first cohort of 670 or so subjects. Libraries were made using the immunoSEQ multiplex PCR assay. The original methods were these. A statistical classification framework was built to diagnose cytomegalovirus status from the catalog of TCR beta chain sequences. TCRdb stores this immuneACCESS table with in-frame sequences only. Part of the clones is absent; in the studies checked, under half of the shortfall reflects unresolved V genes, and no reason is known for the rest. V and J calls and clone size follow that table, whereas D and trimming were derived from the DNA. Recorded for this sample are 150,000 to 200,000 clones; about 85% of them occurred a single time. The ten largest account for approximately 2.4% of the sample.

Sequenced sample: PBMCs. The chain uses TRBV2 and TRBJ2-7; no D gene call is confident. This clonotype was obtained from a man in his thirties or forties in good health and CMV-seropositive. The encoded CDR3 is CASSEALRQIYEQYF. At the DNA level, the sequence is TGTGCCAGCAGTGAAGCGCTCCGACAAATCTACGAGCAGTACTTC.